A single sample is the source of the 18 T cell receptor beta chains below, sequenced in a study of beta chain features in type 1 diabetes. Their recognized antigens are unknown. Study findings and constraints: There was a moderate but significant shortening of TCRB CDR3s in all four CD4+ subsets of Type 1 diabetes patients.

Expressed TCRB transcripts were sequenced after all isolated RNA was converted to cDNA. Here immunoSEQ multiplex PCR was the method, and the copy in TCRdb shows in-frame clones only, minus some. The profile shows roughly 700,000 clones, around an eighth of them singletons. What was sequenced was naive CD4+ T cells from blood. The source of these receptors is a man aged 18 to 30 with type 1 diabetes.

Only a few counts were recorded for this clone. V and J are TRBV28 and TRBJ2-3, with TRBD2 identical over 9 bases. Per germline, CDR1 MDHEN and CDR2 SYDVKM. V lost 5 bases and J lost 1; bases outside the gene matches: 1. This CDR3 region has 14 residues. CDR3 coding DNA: TGTGCCAGCAGTCAGCGGGGGGGCACAGATACGCAGTATTTT. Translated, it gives CASSQRGGTDTQYF.

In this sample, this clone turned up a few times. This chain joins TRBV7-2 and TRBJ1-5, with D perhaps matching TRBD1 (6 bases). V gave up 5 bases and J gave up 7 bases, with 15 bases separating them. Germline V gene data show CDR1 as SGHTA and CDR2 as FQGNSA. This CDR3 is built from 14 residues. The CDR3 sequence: CASSPYRAEQPQHF. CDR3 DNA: TGTGCCAGCAGCCCCTACAGGGCTGAGCAGCCCCAGCATTTT. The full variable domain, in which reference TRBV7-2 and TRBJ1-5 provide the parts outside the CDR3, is GAGVSQSPSNKVTEKGKDVELRCDPISGHTALYWYRQSLGQGLEFLIYFQGNSAPDKSGLPSDRFSAERTGGSVSTLTIQRTQQEDSAVYLCASSPYRAEQPQHFGDGTRLSIL.

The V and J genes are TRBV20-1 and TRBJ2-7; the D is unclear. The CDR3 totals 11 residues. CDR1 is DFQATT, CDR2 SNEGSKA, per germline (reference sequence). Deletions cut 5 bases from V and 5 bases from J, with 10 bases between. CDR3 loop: CSAVAPDEQYF. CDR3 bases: TGCAGTGCTGTGGCCCCGGACGAGCAGTACTTC.

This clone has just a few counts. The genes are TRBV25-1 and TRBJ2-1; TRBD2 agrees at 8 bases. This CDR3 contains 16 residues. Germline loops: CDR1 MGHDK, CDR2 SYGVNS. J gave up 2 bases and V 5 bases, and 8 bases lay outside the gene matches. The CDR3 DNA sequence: TGTGCCAGCAGTACCCCCCCAGCGGGGGCCTACAATGAGCAGTTCTTC. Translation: CASSTPPAGAYNEQFF.

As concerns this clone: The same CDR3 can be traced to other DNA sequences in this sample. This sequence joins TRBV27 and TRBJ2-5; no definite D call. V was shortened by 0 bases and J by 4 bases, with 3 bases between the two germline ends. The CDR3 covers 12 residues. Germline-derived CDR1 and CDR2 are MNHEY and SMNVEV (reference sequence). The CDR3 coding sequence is TGTGCCAGCAGTTTATCGGGAGAGACCCAGTACTTC. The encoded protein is CASSLSGETQYF.

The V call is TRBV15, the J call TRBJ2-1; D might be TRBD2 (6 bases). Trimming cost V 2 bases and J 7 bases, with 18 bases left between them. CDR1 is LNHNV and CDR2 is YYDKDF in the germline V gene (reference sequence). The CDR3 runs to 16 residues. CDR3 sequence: CATSRPRLGRYNEQFF. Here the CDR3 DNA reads TGTGCCACCAGCAGACCGCGACTAGGGAGATATAATGAGCAGTTCTTC.

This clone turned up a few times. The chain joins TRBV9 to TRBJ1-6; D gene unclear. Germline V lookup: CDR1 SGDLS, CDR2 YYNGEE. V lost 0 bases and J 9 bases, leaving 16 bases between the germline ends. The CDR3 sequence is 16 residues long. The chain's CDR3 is CASSVGGGPAGSPLHF. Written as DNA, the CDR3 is TGTGCCAGCAGCGTAGGTGGCGGGCCAGCAGGTTCACCCCTCCACTTT.

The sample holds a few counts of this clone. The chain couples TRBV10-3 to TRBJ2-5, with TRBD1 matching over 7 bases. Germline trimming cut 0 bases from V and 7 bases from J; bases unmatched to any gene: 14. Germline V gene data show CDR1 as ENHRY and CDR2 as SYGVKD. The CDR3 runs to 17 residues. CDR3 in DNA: TGTGCCATCAGTGAGTCGAATACATCAGGGGGACGGGTGACCCAGTACTTC. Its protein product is CAISESNTSGGRVTQYF.

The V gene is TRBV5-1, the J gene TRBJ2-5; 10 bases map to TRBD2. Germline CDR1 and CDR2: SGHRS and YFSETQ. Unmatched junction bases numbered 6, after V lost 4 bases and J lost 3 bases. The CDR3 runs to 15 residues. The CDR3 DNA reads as TGCGCCAGCAGCACCGGACTAGCGGAGAAAGAGACCCAGTACTTC. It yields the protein CASSTGLAEKETQYF.

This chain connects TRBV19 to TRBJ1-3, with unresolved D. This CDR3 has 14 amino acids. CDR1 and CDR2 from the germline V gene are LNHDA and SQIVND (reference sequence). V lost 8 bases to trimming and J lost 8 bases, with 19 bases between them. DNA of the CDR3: TGTGCCAGTCGAGGTCGGCGGTCTGGCGACACCATATATTTT. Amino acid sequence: CASRGRRSGDTIYF.

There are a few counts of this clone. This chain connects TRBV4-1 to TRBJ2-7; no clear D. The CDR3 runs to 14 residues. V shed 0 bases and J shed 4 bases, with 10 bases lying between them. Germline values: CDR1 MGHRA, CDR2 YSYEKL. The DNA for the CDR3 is TGCGCCAGCAGCCAAGATAGATCGTATTACGAGCAGTACTTC. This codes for CASSQDRSYYEQYF.

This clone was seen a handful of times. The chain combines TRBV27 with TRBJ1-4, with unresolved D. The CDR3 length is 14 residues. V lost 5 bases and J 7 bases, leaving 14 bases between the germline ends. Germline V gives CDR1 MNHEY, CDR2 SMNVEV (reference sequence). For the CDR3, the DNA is TGTGCCAGCAGTAGTAGAGACGGACGTGAAAAACTGTTTTTT. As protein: CASSSRDGREKLFF.

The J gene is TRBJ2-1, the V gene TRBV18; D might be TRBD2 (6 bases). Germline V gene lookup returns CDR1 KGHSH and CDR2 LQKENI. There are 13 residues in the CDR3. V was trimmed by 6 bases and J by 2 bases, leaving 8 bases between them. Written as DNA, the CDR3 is TGTGCCAGCTCCCCGGGGGCCTACAATGAGCAGTTCTTC. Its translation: CASSPGAYNEQFF.

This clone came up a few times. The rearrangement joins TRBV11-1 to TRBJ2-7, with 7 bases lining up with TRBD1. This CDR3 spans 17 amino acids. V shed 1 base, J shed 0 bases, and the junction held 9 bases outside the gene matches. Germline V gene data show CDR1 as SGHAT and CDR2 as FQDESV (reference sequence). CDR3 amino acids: CASSLVALTGPSYEQYF. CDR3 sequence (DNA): TGTGCCAGCAGCTTAGTGGCCCTGACAGGGCCCTCCTACGAGCAGTACTTC. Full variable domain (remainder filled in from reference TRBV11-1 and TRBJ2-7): EAEVAQSPRYKITEKSQAVAFWCDPISGHATLYWYRQILGQGPELLVQFQDESVVDDSQLPKDRFSAERLKGVDSTLKIQPAELGDSAMYLCASSLVALTGPSYEQYFGPGTRLTVT.

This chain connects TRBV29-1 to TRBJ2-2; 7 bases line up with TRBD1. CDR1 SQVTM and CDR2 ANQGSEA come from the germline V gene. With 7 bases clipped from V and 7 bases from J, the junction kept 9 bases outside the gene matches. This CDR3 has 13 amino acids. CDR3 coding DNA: TGCAGCGGGGGACAGCGACTGGGCGGGGAGCTGTTTTTT. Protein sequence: CSGGQRLGGELFF.

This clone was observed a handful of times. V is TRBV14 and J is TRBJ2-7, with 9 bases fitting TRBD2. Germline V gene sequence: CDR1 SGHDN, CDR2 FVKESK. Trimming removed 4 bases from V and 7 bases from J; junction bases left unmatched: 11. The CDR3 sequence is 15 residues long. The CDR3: CASSPIAGAPGEQYF. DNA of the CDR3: TGTGCCAGCAGCCCCATAGCGGGGGCCCCGGGGGAGCAGTACTTC.

Written as DNA, the CDR3 is TGCGCCAGCAGCCAAGTTACTCAGCAAGAGACCCAGTACTTC. Protein: CASSQVTQQETQYF. The chain is built from TRBV4-1 and TRBJ2-5, with D uncertain. The germline CDR1 and CDR2 sequences are MGHRA and YSYEKL. V gave up 1 base and J gave up 2 bases, with 8 bases separating them. CDR3 length equals 14 residues.

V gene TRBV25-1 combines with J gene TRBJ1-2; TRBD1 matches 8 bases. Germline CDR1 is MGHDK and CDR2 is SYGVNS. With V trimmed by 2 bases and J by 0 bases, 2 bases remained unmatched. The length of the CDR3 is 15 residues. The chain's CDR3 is CASSEETGANYGYTF. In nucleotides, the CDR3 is TGTGCCAGCAGTGAAGAGACAGGGGCTAACTATGGCTACACCTTC.